One and the same sample provided the 5 T cell receptor beta chains below, sequenced in a study of blood T cell repertoires in COVID-19. Sequencing was performed with immunoSEQ multiplex PCR; in TCRdb, only in-frame clones are kept and a portion is missing. The table lists 95,000 to 150,000 clones, approximately 85% of them singletons. Sequenced: peripheral blood. The receptors originated from a woman of 80 years or more with acute or convalescent COVID-19.

CDR3 nucleotide sequence: TGTGCCAGTATCAGGACATCGCCCTATGGCTACACCTTC. It encodes CASIRTSPYGYTF. This chain joins TRBV19 and TRBJ1-2, with a tentative D call TRBD1 (5 bases). Germline assignment: CDR1 LNHDA and CDR2 SQIVND (reference sequence). The CDR3 runs 13 residues. With 7 bases removed from V and 4 bases from J, the gap between germline ends came to 13 bases.

This clone was observed a handful of times. V usage is TRBV7-9 and J usage is TRBJ1-4, with TRBD1 as a possible D gene (5 bases). The V end lost 1 base, the J end lost 8 bases, and 11 bases lay between the germline ends. CDR1 is SEHNR and CDR2 is FQNEAQ in the germline V gene (reference sequence). The length of the CDR3 is 14 residues. CDR3 in DNA: TGTGCCAGCAGCTTAGGCAGGGCGGTCGAAAAACTGTTTTTT. Amino acids: CASSLGRAVEKLFF. Full variable domain (outside the CDR3, taken from reference TRBV7-9 and TRBJ1-4): DTGVSQNPRHKITKRGQNVTFRCDPISEHNRLYWYRQTLGQGPEFLTYFQNEAQLEKSRLLSDRFSAERPKGSFSTLEIQRTEQGDSAMYLCASSLGRAVEKLFFGSGTQLSVL.

The chain links TRBV6-4 to TRBJ2-2; D is perhaps TRBD2 (5 bases). The germline CDR1 and CDR2 sequences are MRHNA and SNTAGT. Trimming pared 6 bases from V and 4 bases from J, leaving 9 bases between. The CDR3 has 13 amino acids. CDR3 in DNA: TGTGCCAGCAGCCGGGAACTCACCGGGGAGCTGTTTTTT. Translated, it gives CASSRELTGELFF.

The rearrangement joins TRBV5-1 to TRBJ1-2, with D perhaps TRBD1 (5 bases). The CDR3 contains 14 residues. Germline V gene data show CDR1 as SGHRS and CDR2 as YFSETQ. The V and J ends lost 0 bases and 4 bases respectively, with 10 bases between them. As DNA, the CDR3 is TGCGCCAGCAGCTTGGGACAGTCCCCCTATGGCTACACCTTC. Amino acid sequence: CASSLGQSPYGYTF.

The chain combines TRBV5-1 with TRBJ2-1; unclear D gene. V lost 0 bases and J lost 6, with 13 bases in between. Germline loops: CDR1 SGHRS, CDR2 YFSETQ. The CDR3 is made up of 15 amino acids. The CDR3 sequence: CASSLVPYNRNEQFF. Here the CDR3 DNA reads TGCGCCAGCAGCTTGGTTCCTTACAACCGCAATGAGCAGTTCTTC.